Listed here are 27 T cell receptor beta chains from one sample, sequenced in a study of tumor and adjacent non-tumor tissue in lung cancer. Three rounds of nested PCR, following a modified ARM-PCR protocol, produced the TCRbeta library. In TCRdb, the multiplex PCR reads were re-called with MiXCR into one record per CDR3 protein. The sample includes 55,000 to 70,000 distinct CDR3 sequences, roughly 56% of them seen just once. No cell sorting was done before RNA was extracted from the tissue. The sample was lung tumor tissue. The receptors originated from a man over 45 with non-small cell lung cancer.

Only a few counts were recorded for this clonotype. V is TRBV2 and J is TRBJ1-4, with no clear D. The CDR3 totals 15 residues. V lost 2 bases, J lost 1 base, and 8 bases lay in between. CDR1 and CDR2 (germline): SNHLY, FYNNEI. The CDR3 sequence: CASSESGRTNEKLFF. The CDR3 bases are TGTGCCAGCAGTGAATCCGGCCGAACTAATGAAAAACTGTTTTTT.

For this clonotype: A much more abundant neighbour one base away suggests this may be a read error. The CDR3 nucleotides read TGTGCCAGCAGCCGATCGATGGGACTAGCCACCTACGAGCAGTTCTTC. Translation gives CASSRSMGLATYEQFF. J is TRBJ2-7 and V is TRBV7-8, with TRBD2 matching over 9 bases. The J call may be mistaken, given a closer DNA end match to TRBJ2-1. The CDR3 has 16 amino acids. Per the germline V gene, CDR1 is SGHVS and CDR2 is FQNEAQ.

The CDR3 DNA follows: TGTGCCAGCAGCTCCGGGACTAGCGGGGGGGCTCCAGATACGCAGTATTTT. Encoded protein: CASSSGTSGGAPDTQYF. The rearrangement uses TRBV11-3 and TRBJ2-3, with 16 bases lining up with TRBD2. From germline, CDR1 is SGHNT and CDR2 YENEEA. The CDR3 consists of 17 residues. V trimming: 4 bases; J trimming: 4 bases; junction bases outside the gene matches: 5. Looking up the rest from reference TRBV11-3 and TRBJ2-3 gives the full variable domain: EAGVVQSPRYKIIEKKQPVAFWCNPISGHNTLYWYLQNLGQGPELLIRYENEEAVDDSQLPKDRFSAERLKGVDSTLKIQPAELGDSAVYLCASSSGTSGGAPDTQYFGPGTRLTVL.

This clonotype occurred many times. The V gene is TRBV10-3, the J gene TRBJ2-7; D is uncertain. The CDR3 extends over 12 amino acids. The V gene's germline CDR1 is ENHRY and CDR2 SYGVKD. Trimming removed 3 bases from V and 3 bases from J, with 6 bases in between. The CDR3 is CAISESGYEQYF. CDR3 in DNA: TGTGCCATCAGTGAAAGTGGCTACGAGCAGTACTTC.

The chain has TRBV6-1 and TRBJ2-7; a weak D match, TRBD1 (6 bases). Between the trimmed V and J ends, which lost 4 bases and 7 bases, there was a span of 14 bases. Per the germline V gene, CDR1 is MNHNS and CDR2 is SASEGT. CDR3 length equals 13 residues. The CDR3 DNA reads as TGTGCCAGCAGTGGATGGGACATGTATGAGCAGTACTTC. It codes for CASSGWDMYEQYF.

This clonotype was found many times. The V call is TRBV29-1, the J call TRBJ2-5; 10 nucleotides agree with TRBD2. J gave up 4 bases and V 6 bases, and 14 bases lay outside the gene matches. The germline CDR1 and CDR2 sequences are SQVTM and ANQGSEA. The CDR3 contains 16 residues. CDR3 DNA: TGCAGCGTCGATGGACTAGCGGCCTCGTCCCCAGAGACCCAGTACTTC. Translated, it gives CSVDGLAASSPETQYF.

The CDR3 reads CASSLSGGGYTF. Here the CDR3 DNA reads TGTGCCAGCAGTTTATCCGGTGGGGGCTACACCTTC. V gene TRBV12-3 or TRBV12-4 combines with J gene TRBJ1-2; the D is unclear. CDR3 length equals 12 residues. Trimming cost V 2 bases and J 8 bases, with 9 bases left between them.

As regards this clonotype: A read error may account for a junction end that differs from germline. This chain connects TRBV11-3 to TRBJ2-3; TRBD2 aligns across 7 bases. This CDR3 spans 15 amino acids. From germline, CDR1 is SGHNT and CDR2 YENEEA. CDR3: CASSLRASGTDMQYF. For the CDR3, the DNA is TGTGCCAGCAGCTTAAGGGCTAGCGGTACAGATATGCAGTATTTT.

As for this clonotype: At one end the junction does not follow the germline gene, possibly because of a read error. The chain links TRBV7-9 to TRBJ1-4, with TRBD1 matching over 7 bases. The V gene's germline CDR1 is SEHNR and CDR2 FQNEAQ (reference sequence). This CDR3 spans 16 amino acids. CDR3 protein: CVSSLTTEGAGEKLFF. Here the CDR3 DNA reads TGTGTCAGCAGCCTCACCACTGAGGGGGCTGGGGAAAAACTGTTTTTT.

About this clonotype: A much bigger clone sits one base away, suggesting this may be a read error. The rearrangement joins TRBV30 to TRBJ1-2, with 7 nucleotides matching TRBD1. Germline CDR1 is GTSNPN and CDR2 is SVGIG (reference sequence). This CDR3 has 13 residues. The J segment lost 8 bases and the V segment lost 3 bases, leaving 9 bases of the junction unmatched. CDR3 sequence: CAWRNRGGPGYTF. CDR3 sequence (DNA): TGTGCCTGGAGAAACAGGGGTGGGCCCGGCTACACCTTC.

CDR3 sequence reads: CASSPRFSTGDLFF. The CDR3 nucleotides are TGTGCCAGCAGCCCCCGCTTCAGCACCGGGGACCTCTTTTTT. This chain links TRBV7-2 with TRBJ2-2; either TRBD1 or TRBD2 may fit D (5 bases each). The length of the CDR3 is 14 residues. V was cut by 5 bases and J by 17 bases, with 24 bases left in between. The germline CDR1 and CDR2 sequences are SGHTA and FQGNSA. The complete variable domain, with remaining parts taken from reference TRBV7-2 and TRBJ2-2, reads GAGVSQSPSNKVTEKGKDVELRCDPISGHTALYWYRQSLGQGLEFLIYFQGNSAPDKSGLPSDRFSAERTGGSVSTLTIQRTQQEDSAVYLCASSPRFSTGDLFFGEGSRLTVL.

There are many counts of this clonotype. The J gene is TRBJ2-7, the V gene TRBV11-3, with D possibly matching TRBD1 (5 bases). V lost 0 bases and J lost 6, with 6 bases in between. CDR1 is SGHNT, CDR2 YENEEA, per germline. This CDR3 comprises 12 residues. The CDR3 sequence: CASSLERGEQYF. In nucleotides, the CDR3 is TGTGCCAGCAGCTTAGAAAGGGGCGAGCAGTACTTC.

In its sample, this clonotype was seen a few times. The CDR3 coding sequence is TGTGCCTGGGGGACGATGGGGAGGGGGTACAATGAGCAGTTCTTC. Translating gives CAWGTMGRGYNEQFF. The rearrangement joins TRBV30 to TRBJ2-1; tentative D call: TRBD2 (7 bases). Trimming left V 5 bases short and J 4 bases short, with 18 bases between. This CDR3 region has 15 residues. The germline V gene has CDR1 GTSNPN and CDR2 SVGIG (reference sequence).

Worth noting for this clonotype: This may arise from a read error, as a much more abundant clone is one base away. The chain employs TRBV12-3 or TRBV12-4 and TRBJ2-2; D perhaps matches TRBD2 (5 bases). The CDR3 contains 16 residues. Here the CDR3 DNA reads TGTGCCAGCAGTTTAAAGGGCGGACTTAACACCGGGGAGCTGTTATTT. Its protein is CASSLKGGLNTGELLF.

This chain's CDR3 is CSAPRDPGLGEQFF. CDR3 sequence (DNA): TGCAGTGCTCCCCGGGACCCGGGTCTTGGTGAGCAGTTCTTC. The V and J genes are TRBV20-1 and TRBJ2-1; TRBD1 or TRBD2 may be the D gene (5 bases each). V lost 5 bases to trimming and J lost 9 bases, with 20 bases between them. Germline CDR1 is DFQATT and CDR2 is SNEGSKA (reference sequence). The CDR3 consists of 14 residues.

Comments on this clonotype: One end of the junction is discordant with germline, which a read error may explain. V usage is TRBV30 and J usage is TRBJ1-3, with no clear D. The CDR3 consists of 14 residues. Per germline, CDR1 GTSNPN and CDR2 SVGIG (reference sequence). The CDR3 sequence is CACSVGGSGDTIYF. The CDR3 region has the DNA TGTGCCTGTAGTGTGGGAGGCTCTGGAGACACCATATATTTT.

This clonotype occurred once. A much larger clone differs by one base, so this may be a read error. This chain connects TRBV6-2 or TRBV6-3 to TRBJ1-5; D ambiguous. This CDR3 has 13 residues. Germline CDR1 MNHEY, CDR2 SVGEGT. Here the CDR3 DNA reads TGTGTCAGCAACGAGCAAACGTGGCAGCCCCAGCATTTT. As protein: CVSNEQTWQPQHF.

A remark on this clonotype: Sequence at one end of the junction differs from germline and may be a read error. The chain employs TRBV10-3 and TRBJ2-3; perhaps TRBD2 as D (6 bases). The CDR3 runs to 14 residues. Germline V gives CDR1 ENHRY, CDR2 SYGVKD. Here the CDR3 reads CAINPGSGTDMQYF. The CDR3, as DNA: TGTGCCATCAACCCCGGGAGTGGCACAGATATGCAGTATTTT.

This clonotype was counted at least ten times. The chain joins TRBV6-2 or TRBV6-3 to TRBJ2-7, with 11 bases that match TRBD1. CDR1 MNHEY and CDR2 SVGEGT come from the germline V gene. CDR3 size: 14 residues. V dropped 4 bases and J dropped 4; count of bases not matched to a gene: 3. DNA for the CDR3: TGTGCCAGCAGTTGGACAGGGGGCGTTTACGAGCAGTACTTC. Its protein is CASSWTGGVYEQYF.

This chain links TRBV10-3 with TRBJ2-7; a weak D match, TRBD1 (6 bases). The CDR3 contains 14 residues. V lost 3 bases, J lost 7 bases, and 16 bases lay in between. Germline CDR1 and CDR2: ENHRY and SYGVKD. The CDR3 loop reads CAISDHRETGEQYF. The CDR3 nucleotides read TGTGCCATCAGTGATCACAGGGAGACTGGAGAGCAGTACTTC.

On this clonotype: A much larger clonotype is one base distant, so this may be a read error. It is likely a read error, because the conserved phenylalanine at the end of the CDR3 is missing. The chain uses TRBV6-1 and TRBJ2-5; 10 bases match TRBD1. Unmatched junction bases numbered 5, after V lost 7 bases and J lost 0 bases. The germline CDR1 and CDR2 sequences are MNHNS and SASEGT. The length of the CDR3 is 15 residues. In nucleotides, the CDR3 is TGTGCCAGCACCGGACAGGGGGGGTACCAAGAGACCCAGTACTAC. The encoded protein is CASTGQGGYQETQYY.

The chain uses TRBV24-1 and TRBJ2-7, with D possibly being TRBD1 or TRBD2 (5 bases each). Germline V gene sequence: CDR1 KGHDR, CDR2 SFDVKD. Trimming removed 4 bases from V and 7 bases from J, with 22 bases in between. The CDR3 loop spans 16 amino acids. CDR3 residues: CATSDQGSVGVREQYF. The CDR3 DNA reads TGTGCCACCAGTGACCAGGGATCTGTCGGGGTTAGAGAGCAGTACTTC.

Comments on this clonotype: This clone may be a read error of a much larger clone one base away. The CDR3 reads CNASPQETQYF. The CDR3 DNA is TGCAATGCTAGTCCCCAAGAGACCCAGTACTTC. V usage is TRBV20-1 and J usage is TRBJ2-5; no definite D call. Germline V lookup: CDR1 DFQATT, CDR2 SNEGSKA (reference sequence). The CDR3 has 11 amino acids.

This clonotype was observed a single time. This rearrangement joins TRBV11-2 to TRBJ2-3; 9 bases line up with TRBD2. Germline V gene data show CDR1 as SGHAT and CDR2 as FQNNGV. The junction had 11 bases not matched to a gene; V was cut back by 7 bases and J by 3 bases. This CDR3 has 16 amino acids. The CDR3 sequence: CASIPPGTSITDTQYF. The CDR3 DNA reads as TGTGCCAGCATCCCGCCCGGGACTAGCATAACAGATACGCAGTATTTT.

Regarding this clonotype: A much larger clone lies one base from this, so it may be a read error. V usage is TRBV20-1 and J usage is TRBJ2-7, with D tentatively TRBD1 or TRBD2 (5 bases each). Per the germline V gene, CDR1 is DFQATT and CDR2 is SNEGSKA (reference sequence). The length of the CDR3 is 14 residues. CDR3 residues: CNARPRESSYEQYF. Written as DNA, the CDR3 is TGCAATGCTAGGCCCAGGGAGAGCTCCTACGAGCAGTACTTC.

For this clonotype: Sequence at one end of the junction differs from germline and may be a read error. The V gene is TRBV6-6, the J gene TRBJ1-6; D not resolved. This CDR3 has 17 residues. The V gene's germline CDR1 is MNHNY and CDR2 SVGAGI (reference sequence). The CDR3 region has the DNA TGTGCCAGCGGTTACGATGAGACGAGCTCCTATAATTCAGCCCTCCACTTC. Translated, it gives CASGYDETSSYNSALHF.

This clonotype is a singleton in its sample. Possible read error: a much larger clone is one base away. The rearrangement links TRBV6-6 to TRBJ1-4, with D possibly TRBD1 on 5 matching bases. Trimming cost V 6 bases and J 1 base, with 15 bases left between them. The CDR3 contains 16 residues. The germline V gene has CDR1 MNHNY and CDR2 SVGAGI (reference sequence). The CDR3: CASSRNCGGTNEKLFF. The CDR3 DNA reads TGTGCCAGCAGCCGCAATTGTGGGGGAACTAATGAAAAACTGTTTTTT.